This T cell receptor (beta chain) was sequenced during a study of blood T cell repertoires in COVID-19. For the study at large: Sources were T cells, B-cell-depleted T cells, or PBMCs; the material itself was cDNA or gDNA.

Measured with immunoSEQ multiplex PCR; TCRdb has only the in-frame clones, and not every one. The sample lists approximately 250,000 clones; around 88% were seen once. Cohorts were determined from participant-reported clinical history. Sequencing was done on a sample of PBMCs or T cells enriched from blood (not recorded which). This receptor was identified in a woman between 35 and 50 years old with acute COVID-19.

The DNA for the CDR3 is TGTGCCAGCTCACCAAGTTCCGGGACAGGGAACCAGCCCCAGCATTTT. Translating it yields CASSPSSGTGNQPQHF. V gene TRBV18 combines with J gene TRBJ1-5; 9 bases agree with TRBD1. Losses at the gene ends were 2 bases for V and 7 bases for J; bases not matched to a gene: 9. There are 16 residues in the CDR3. CDR1 KGHSH and CDR2 LQKENI come from the germline V gene.